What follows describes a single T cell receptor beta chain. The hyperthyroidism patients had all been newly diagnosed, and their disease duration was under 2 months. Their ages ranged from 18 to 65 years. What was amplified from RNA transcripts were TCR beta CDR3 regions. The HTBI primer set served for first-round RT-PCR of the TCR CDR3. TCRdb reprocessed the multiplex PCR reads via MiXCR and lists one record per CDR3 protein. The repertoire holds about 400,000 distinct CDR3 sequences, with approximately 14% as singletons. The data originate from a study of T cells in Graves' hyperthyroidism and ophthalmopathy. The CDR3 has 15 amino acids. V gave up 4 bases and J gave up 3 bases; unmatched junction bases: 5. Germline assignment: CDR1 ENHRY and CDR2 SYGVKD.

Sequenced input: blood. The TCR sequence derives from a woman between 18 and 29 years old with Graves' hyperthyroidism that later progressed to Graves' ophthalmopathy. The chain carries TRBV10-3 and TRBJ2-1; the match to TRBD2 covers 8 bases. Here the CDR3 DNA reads TGTGCCATCAGTGGGCAGGGACTAGTCTACAATGAGCAGTTCTTC. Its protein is CAISGQGLVYNEQFF.